Below are 25 T cell receptor beta chains sequenced from a single sample in a study of blood T cell repertoires in COVID-19. The protocol was immunoSEQ multiplex PCR, while the TCRdb copy is restricted to in-frame clones and leaves out a portion. The table has about 74,000 clones, 70% to 90% seen once. Sequenced sample: peripheral blood. Receptor source: a woman over 75 with acute or convalescent COVID-19.

This chain uses TRBV5-1 with TRBJ1-1; 9 nucleotides align to TRBD1. This CDR3 has 17 amino acids. The J segment lost 5 bases and the V segment lost 4 bases, leaving 15 bases of the junction unmatched. The germline CDR1 and CDR2 sequences are SGHRS and YFSETQ. CDR3: CASSPPSLQGARTEAFF. CDR3 in DNA: TGCGCCAGCAGCCCCCCCTCCCTACAGGGGGCGAGAACTGAAGCTTTCTTT.

This clone was found once. This sequence joins TRBV6-1 and TRBJ1-5, with 7 nucleotides matching TRBD1. The CDR3 consists of 15 residues. Germline loops: CDR1 MNHNS, CDR2 SASEGT. The ends lost 1 base at V and 6 bases at J; junction bases unmatched: 6. In nucleotides, the CDR3 is TGTGCCAGCAGTGAAGGGGCAGGGGGGAGTCAGCCCCAGCATTTT. Amino acid sequence: CASSEGAGGSQPQHF.

This chain links TRBV4-1 with TRBJ2-2; a possible D gene is TRBD1 (6 bases). Trimming cost V 2 bases and J 5 bases, with 9 bases left between them. The CDR3 runs 14 residues. Germline CDR1 is MGHRA and CDR2 is YSYEKL. The CDR3 is CASSQQGGTGELFF. The CDR3 nucleotides are TGCGCCAGCAGCCAACAAGGGGGAACCGGGGAGCTGTTTTTT.

The chain combines TRBV28 with TRBJ1-4; D is perhaps TRBD1 (5 bases). The ends were cut back, 7 bases at V and 8 bases at J, with 20 bases in the middle. CDR1 is MDHEN and CDR2 is SYDVKM in the germline V gene. The CDR3 extends over 15 amino acids. As DNA, the CDR3 is TGTGCCAGCACCTCCTCGGGGGTGGAAGGAGAAAAACTGTTTTTT. Its translation is CASTSSGVEGEKLFF.

The CDR3 DNA follows: TGTGCCAGCATTTTGTCGGGACTAGCGGTAACCTACGAGCAGTACTTC. Protein product: CASILSGLAVTYEQYF. The rearrangement links TRBV7-2 to TRBJ2-7; 11 nucleotides agree with TRBD2. Germline values: CDR1 SGHTA, CDR2 FQGNSA. V gave up 7 bases and J gave up 2 bases; unmatched junction bases: 10. The CDR3 is made up of 16 amino acids.

The chain links TRBV7-6 to TRBJ2-1; 12 bases match TRBD1. The germline V gene has CDR1 SGHVS and CDR2 FNYEAQ. V dropped 5 bases and J dropped 12; count of bases not matched to a gene: 11. The CDR3 has 15 amino acids. CDR3 bases: TGTGCCAGCAGCCCCGGGACAGGGGGCTTCTTTGGGCAGTTCTTC. It encodes CASSPGTGGFFGQFF.

The table lists this clone with a count of one. CDR3 amino acids: CASSPGQTSYEQYF. The CDR3 DNA sequence: TGTGCCAGCAGCCCCGGACAGACGTCCTACGAGCAGTACTTC. V is TRBV3-1 (or the pseudogene TRBV3-2) and J is TRBJ2-7, with a weak D call TRBD1 (6 bases). V was trimmed by 4 bases and J by 1 base, leaving 11 bases between them. The CDR3 has 14 residues. Looked up from germline, CDR1 is LGHDT and CDR2 is YNNKEL (reference sequence).

V gene TRBV9 combines with J gene TRBJ1-6; D remains unclear. The CDR3 has 15 residues. Between the trimmed V and J ends, which lost 4 bases and 7 bases, there was a span of 15 bases. In germline, CDR1 is SGDLS, CDR2 YYNGEE. Here the CDR3 reads CASSPTKLENSPLHF. In DNA, the CDR3 is TGTGCCAGCAGCCCAACCAAGCTAGAGAATTCACCCCTCCACTTT. Using reference TRBV9 and TRBJ1-6 for the parts outside the CDR3, the full variable domain is DSGVTQTPKHLITATGQRVTLRCSPRSGDLSVYWYQQSLDQGLQFLIQYYNGEERAKGNILERFSAQQFPDLHSELNLSSLELGDSALYFCASSPTKLENSPLHFGNGTRLTVT.

CDR3 coding DNA: TGTGCCATCTCCCCCGCGGGGACTGAAGCTTTCTTT. Translation: CAISPAGTEAFF. The genes are TRBV10-3 and TRBJ1-1; D remains ambiguous. V gave up 8 bases and J gave up 5 bases, with 12 bases separating them. Germline assignment: CDR1 ENHRY and CDR2 SYGVKD. This CDR3 is built from 12 residues.

The V and J genes are TRBV19 and TRBJ1-1; TRBD1 matches 11 bases. Germline V gene lookup returns CDR1 LNHDA and CDR2 SQIVND (reference sequence). The ends lost 4 bases at V and 3 bases at J; junction bases unmatched: 4. CDR3 length equals 15 residues. Here the CDR3 DNA reads TGTGCCAGTAGTAAAGGACAGGGGGCGCACACTGAAGCTTTCTTT. Its protein product is CASSKGQGAHTEAFF.

This chain connects TRBV11-1 to TRBJ2-3; TRBD2 matches 8 bases. Germline V lookup: CDR1 SGHAT, CDR2 FQDESV (reference sequence). The CDR3 length is 15 residues. The ends lost 2 bases at V and 3 bases at J; junction bases unmatched: 4. CDR3 loop: CASSLFREGTDTQYF. In DNA form, the CDR3 reads TGTGCCAGCAGCTTATTTCGGGAGGGTACAGATACGCAGTATTTT.

In DNA, the CDR3 is TGCAGCGCCGACAGAAAAATGAACACTGAAGCTTTCTTT. Amino acids: CSADRKMNTEAFF. The chain has TRBV29-1 and TRBJ1-1, with D tentatively TRBD1 (5 bases). Trimming shortened V by 7 bases and J by 0 bases, and 12 bases separated the two germline ends. The CDR3 runs to 13 residues. Per the germline V gene, CDR1 is SQVTM and CDR2 is ANQGSEA.

This clone came up a few times. The rearrangement links TRBV24-1 to TRBJ1-1; D is uncertain. The CDR3 is 13 amino acids. Deletions cut 3 bases from V and 2 bases from J, with 6 bases between. Germline CDR1 is KGHDR and CDR2 is SFDVKD. CDR3 nucleotide sequence: TGTGCCACCAGTGATGGGCGTAACACTGAAGCTTTCTTT. It yields the protein CATSDGRNTEAFF.

The table lists this clone with a count of one. The chain employs TRBV5-4 and TRBJ1-2; 9 bases fit TRBD1. Germline V gene lookup returns CDR1 SGHNT and CDR2 YYREEE (reference sequence). The CDR3 length is 14 residues. The ends lost 2 bases at V and 6 bases at J; junction bases unmatched: 5. The CDR3 DNA sequence: TGTGCCAGCAGCTTAATAGGACAGGGGCATGGCTACACCTTC. Protein product: CASSLIGQGHGYTF. The full variable domain, in which reference TRBV5-4 and TRBJ1-2 provide the parts outside the CDR3, is ETGVTQSPTHLIKTRGQQVTLRCSSQSGHNTVSWYQQALGQGPQFIFQYYREEENGRGNFPPRFSGLQFPNYSSELNVNALELDDSALYLCASSLIGQGHGYTFGSGTRLTVV.

A single count supports this clone. The gene calls are TRBV15 and TRBJ1-4; 7 nucleotides agree with TRBD1. The CDR3 has 18 residues. The V and J ends lost 0 bases and 4 bases, in that order; junction bases with no gene match: 11. Per germline, CDR1 LNHNV and CDR2 YYDKDF (reference sequence). CDR3 loop: CATSREFFLGTVNEKLFF. The CDR3 coding sequence is TGTGCCACCAGCAGAGAATTTTTCTTAGGGACAGTTAATGAAAAACTGTTTTTT. Full variable domain (missing parts from reference TRBV15 and TRBJ1-4): DAMVIQNPRYQVTQFGKPVTLSCSQTLNHNVMYWYQQKSSQAPKLLFHYYDKDFNNEADTPDNFQSRRPNTSFCFLDIRSPGLGDTAMYLCATSREFFLGTVNEKLFFGSGTQLSVL.

This chain connects TRBV19 to TRBJ1-1; 7 nucleotides line up with TRBD1. The CDR3 loop spans 14 amino acids. Trimming removed 5 bases from V and 1 base from J; junction bases left unmatched: 4. Germline loops: CDR1 LNHDA, CDR2 SQIVND (reference sequence). Here the CDR3 DNA reads TGTGCCAGTAGTCTCAGACAGGGGAACACTGAAGCTTTCTTT. It specifies CASSLRQGNTEAFF.

The CDR3 protein is CASSGTSGKVTHNEQFF. The CDR3 DNA reads as TGCGCCAGCAGTGGGACTAGCGGGAAAGTTACCCACAATGAGCAGTTCTTC. The rearrangement joins TRBV10-1 to TRBJ2-1; 12 bases line up with TRBD2. Looked up from germline, CDR1 is WNHNN and CDR2 is SYGVQD (reference sequence). V gave up 4 bases and J gave up 5 bases; unmatched junction bases: 9. The CDR3 is 17 residues long.

V gene TRBV6-1 combines with J gene TRBJ1-4; D uncertain. The CDR3 runs 12 residues. V was pared by 0 bases and J by 8 bases, with 4 bases between. Germline CDR1 is MNHNS and CDR2 is SASEGT. CDR3 sequence: CASSEAGEKLFF. CDR3 nucleotide sequence: TGTGCCAGCAGTGAAGCGGGCGAAAAACTGTTTTTT.

This chain uses TRBV6-1 with TRBJ1-1, with D possibly matching TRBD1 (5 bases). This CDR3 has 18 residues. V was cut by 2 bases and J by 5 bases, with 24 bases left in between. Germline V gene data show CDR1 as MNHNS and CDR2 as SASEGT. The CDR3 nucleotides are TGTGCCAGCAGTGAAAATTTGCTTCCGGGGACTATTAGGACTGAAGCTTTCTTT. This codes for CASSENLLPGTIRTEAFF.

On this clone itself: The germline gene is not matched at one end of the junction; a read error may be the cause. V and J are TRBV5-1 and TRBJ2-7; no definite D call. Per germline, CDR1 SGHRS and CDR2 YFSETQ. The length of the CDR3 is 12 residues. CDR3 in amino acids: CANSLGAYEQYF. The CDR3, as DNA: TGCGCCAACAGCTTGGGCGCCTACGAGCAGTACTTC. Variable domain in full (rest from reference TRBV5-1 and TRBJ2-7): KAGVTQTPRYLIKTRGQQVTLSCSPISGHRSVSWYQQTPGQGLQFLFEYFSETQRNKGNFPGRFSGRQFSNSRSEMNVSTLELGDSALYLCANSLGAYEQYFGPGTRLTVT.

This clone was detected only once. Other DNA sequences within the sample encode an identical CDR3. This chain links TRBV5-1 with TRBJ1-5, with 7 bases that match TRBD1. The CDR3 contains 14 residues. Per germline, CDR1 SGHRS and CDR2 YFSETQ. J gave up 2 bases and V 4 bases, and 3 bases lay outside the gene matches. The DNA for the CDR3 is TGCGCCAGCAGCCCCACAGGGGGCAATCAGCCCCAGCATTTT. This translates into CASSPTGGNQPQHF. The whole variable domain, remainder taken from reference TRBV5-1 and TRBJ1-5, is KAGVTQTPRYLIKTRGQQVTLSCSPISGHRSVSWYQQTPGQGLQFLFEYFSETQRNKGNFPGRFSGRQFSNSRSEMNVSTLELGDSALYLCASSPTGGNQPQHFGDGTRLSIL.

This clone was counted only a few times. The chain is built from TRBV7-9 and TRBJ2-1; TRBD2 aligns across 9 bases. Germline V gives CDR1 SEHNR, CDR2 FQNEAQ (reference sequence). V lost 10 bases, J lost 0 bases, and 16 bases stayed unmatched. CDR3 length equals 18 residues. Here the CDR3 DNA reads TGTGCCATCCCCGGGGGGACTAGCAGAACTAGCTCCTACAATGAGCAGTTCTTC. As protein: CAIPGGTSRTSSYNEQFF.

This chain joins TRBV4-2 and TRBJ2-1; 14 bases match TRBD2. Germline trimming cut 2 bases from V and 8 bases from J; bases unmatched to any gene: 8. Germline V gives CDR1 LGHNA, CDR2 YNFKEQ. The CDR3 has 17 amino acids. This chain's CDR3 is CASSQPIPGLAGDEQFF. Written as DNA, the CDR3 is TGTGCCAGCAGCCAACCTATCCCGGGACTAGCGGGGGATGAGCAGTTCTTC.

The gene calls are TRBV2 and TRBJ2-2; D may be TRBD2 (5 bases). V was trimmed by 4 bases and J by 1 base, leaving 10 bases between them. Germline V CDR1 and CDR2: SNHLY, FYNNEI. This CDR3 contains 15 residues. The CDR3 sequence: CASSARTGNTGELFF. The DNA for the CDR3 is TGTGCCAGCAGTGCCCGGACTGGGAACACCGGGGAGCTGTTTTTT. The full variable domain, in which reference TRBV2 and TRBJ2-2 provide the parts outside the CDR3, is EPEVTQTPSHQVTQMGQEVILRCVPISNHLYFYWYRQILGQKVEFLVSFYNNEISEKSEIFDDQFSVERPDGSNFTLKIRSTKLEDSAMYFCASSARTGNTGELFFGEGSRLTVL.

The chain combines TRBV2 with TRBJ1-1; 8 bases align to TRBD1. V gave up 1 base and J gave up 10 bases; unmatched junction bases: 8. CDR1 is SNHLY, CDR2 FYNNEI, per germline. The CDR3 is 14 residues long. CDR3 bases: TGTGCCAGCAGTGAAGGCCGGACAGGGAGTAGAGCTTTCTTT. It specifies CASSEGRTGSRAFF.